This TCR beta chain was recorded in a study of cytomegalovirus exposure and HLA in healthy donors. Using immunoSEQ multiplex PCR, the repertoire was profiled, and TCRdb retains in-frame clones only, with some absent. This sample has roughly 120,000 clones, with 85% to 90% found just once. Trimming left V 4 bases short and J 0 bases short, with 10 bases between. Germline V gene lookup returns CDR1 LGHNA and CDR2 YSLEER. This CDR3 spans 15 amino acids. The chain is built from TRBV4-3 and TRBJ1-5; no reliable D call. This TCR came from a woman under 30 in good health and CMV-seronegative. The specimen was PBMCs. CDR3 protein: CASSRTHNSNQPQHF. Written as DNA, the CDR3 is TGCGCCAGCAGCCGAACACATAATAGCAATCAGCCCCAGCATTTT.